This T cell receptor (beta chain) was found in a study of PD-L1 blockade in urothelial cancer. In the study overall: Prior chemotherapy regimens per patient numbered 0 to 3.

Each patient presented with locally advanced or metastatic urothelial carcinoma. Germline CDR1 SGHVS, CDR2 FNYEAQ. After removal of 1 base from V and 4 bases from J, the junction contained 3 bases not matched to a gene. CDR3 length: 16 amino acids. The table came from immunoSEQ multiplex PCR; TCRdb's copy has only in-frame clones and leaves some out. Among 35,000 to 40,000 clones, 90% were seen once, and the ten largest hold around 8.3%. The V and J genes are TRBV7-6 and TRBJ2-2; TRBD2 agrees at 10 bases. The sequence was collected from a man in his 70s with urothelial cancer. The sequencing here drew on PBMCs, taken around atezolizumab (anti-PD-L1) treatment. CDR3: CASSLGASGSTGELFF. In DNA, the CDR3 is TGTGCCAGCAGCTTAGGGGCTAGCGGGAGCACCGGGGAGCTGTTTTTT.